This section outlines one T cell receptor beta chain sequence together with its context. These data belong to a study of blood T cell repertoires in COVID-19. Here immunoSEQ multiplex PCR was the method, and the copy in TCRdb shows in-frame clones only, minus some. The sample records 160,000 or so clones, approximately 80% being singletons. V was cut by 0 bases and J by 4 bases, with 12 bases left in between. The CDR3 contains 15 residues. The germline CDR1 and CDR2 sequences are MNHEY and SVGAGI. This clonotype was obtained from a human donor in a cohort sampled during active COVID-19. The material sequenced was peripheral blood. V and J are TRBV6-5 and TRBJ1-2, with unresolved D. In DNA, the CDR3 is TGTGCCAGCAGTTACTCCCTTGTCAGGTCCTATGGCTACACCTTC. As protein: CASSYSLVRSYGYTF.